This passage covers 17 T cell receptor beta chains from one sample sequenced in a study of response to subunit inactivated influenza vaccine. TCRdb passed the RT-PCR reads through MiXCR, listing each CDR3 protein once. The sample has about 190,000 distinct CDR3 sequences, around 15% seen once. The starting material was CD8+ T cells sorted from PBMCs, obtained less than 6 days after vaccination. These receptor sequences come from a man aged 45-65 years who received an inactivated influenza vaccine.

This clonotype was seen more than once but under ten times. The genes are TRBV12-5 and TRBJ1-5; 9 nucleotides line up with TRBD1. V shed 2 bases and J 3 bases; nucleotides not matched to a gene: 14. Per the germline V gene, CDR1 is LGHNT and CDR2 is FRNRAP. This CDR3 contains 19 residues. The DNA for the CDR3 is TGTGCTAGTGGTTTGAAGGTTTATGTGGGACAGGGTAACAATCAGCCCCAGCATTTT. Amino acids: CASGLKVYVGQGNNQPQHF.

The CDR3 loop reads CASSYMTPYSNQPQHF. CDR3 nucleotide sequence: TGTGCCAGCAGTTACATGACACCCTATAGCAATCAGCCCCAGCATTTT. The chain uses TRBV6-2 or TRBV6-3 and TRBJ1-5; D is unresolved. Looked up from germline, CDR1 is MNHEY and CDR2 is SVGEGT. CDR3 length equals 16 residues. The V end was cut by 2 bases, the J end by 0 bases, with 11 bases between.

This clonotype was detected ten times or more. V gene TRBV27 combines with J gene TRBJ2-3; the D is unclear. The CDR3 has 15 amino acids. V gave up 0 bases and J gave up 1 base, with 8 bases separating them. Per germline, CDR1 MNHEY and CDR2 SMNVEV (reference sequence). The CDR3 loop is CASSLSVAGTDTQYF. CDR3 DNA: TGTGCCAGCAGTTTATCTGTGGCGGGCACAGATACGCAGTATTTT.

This clonotype was observed many times. The chain uses TRBV11-1 and TRBJ2-6; the match to TRBD2 covers 7 bases. Per the germline V gene, CDR1 is SGHAT and CDR2 is FQDESV (reference sequence). The V and J ends lost 5 bases and 2 bases, in that order; junction bases with no gene match: 18. This CDR3 region has 20 residues. The CDR3 here is CASSHPERDATGAGANVLTF. The CDR3 coding sequence is TGTGCCAGCAGCCACCCCGAGCGGGACGCAACGGGTGCTGGGGCCAACGTCCTGACTTTC.

This clonotype was counted only a few times. This chain connects TRBV20-1 to TRBJ2-3, with 8 bases that match TRBD2. The CDR3 totals 14 residues. V lost 3 bases, J lost 2 bases, and 4 bases stayed unmatched. Germline values: CDR1 DFQATT, CDR2 SNEGSKA (reference sequence). CDR3 residues: CSARGLDTTDTQYF. The CDR3 DNA reads as TGCAGTGCTAGGGGACTAGATACCACAGATACGCAGTATTTT.

This clonotype came up a few times. The CDR3 region is CASSFPEYYGYTF. The CDR3 nucleotides read TGTGCCAGCAGTTTCCCCGAATATTATGGCTACACCTTC. The V and J genes are TRBV28 and TRBJ1-2, with unresolved D. From germline, CDR1 is MDHEN and CDR2 SYDVKM. With 3 bases removed from V and 5 bases from J, the gap between germline ends came to 10 bases. The CDR3 runs to 13 residues.

This sequence joins TRBV2 and TRBJ2-2; D remains unclear. Germline V gene sequence: CDR1 SNHLY, CDR2 FYNNEI. Trimming took off 8 bases at V and 5 bases at J, with 6 bases between the two ends. The CDR3 contains 11 residues. CDR3 region: CASEATGELFF. In DNA, the CDR3 is TGTGCCAGCGAAGCAACCGGGGAGCTGTTTTTT.

The chain recombines TRBV28 with TRBJ2-3; D is perhaps TRBD2 (6 bases). Germline CDR1 is MDHEN and CDR2 is SYDVKM. This CDR3 contains 15 residues. V lost 7 bases to trimming and J lost 4 bases, with 18 bases between them. DNA for the CDR3: TGTGCCAGCACCCTATTGGGCGGGATGGCAGATACGCAGTATTTT. This encodes CASTLLGGMADTQYF.

This clonotype has only a few counts. V usage is TRBV11-2 and J usage is TRBJ2-5, with 7 bases fitting TRBD2. This CDR3 contains 13 residues. V shed 5 bases and J 6 bases; nucleotides not matched to a gene: 6. The V gene's germline CDR1 is SGHAT and CDR2 FQNNGV. CDR3 coding DNA: TGTGCCAGCAGCCATGGGAGGGCCAAGACCCAGTACTTC. Translated: CASSHGRAKTQYF.

This clonotype was seen at least ten times. The chain recombines TRBV7-9 with TRBJ2-3; D may be TRBD1 (6 bases). The CDR3 has 16 residues. The V end was cut by 8 bases, the J end by 2 bases, with 20 bases between. Germline CDR1 reads SEHNR; CDR2 reads FQNEAQ (reference sequence). For the CDR3, the DNA is TGTGCCAGCGACCAACCATACAGGGATTCCACAGATACGCAGTATTTT. This sequence encodes CASDQPYRDSTDTQYF.

The sample holds a few counts of this clonotype. This sequence joins TRBV30 and TRBJ1-6; no clear D gene. V was cut by 4 bases and J by 7 bases, with 14 bases left in between. Germline assignment: CDR1 GTSNPN and CDR2 SVGIG (reference sequence). The CDR3 sequence is 14 residues long. CDR3 coding DNA: TGTGCCTGGAATTCGTACAGATTCAATTCACCCCTCCACTTT. Translated, it gives CAWNSYRFNSPLHF.

The J gene is TRBJ1-2, the V gene TRBV10-2, with D perhaps TRBD1 (5 bases). CDR1 is WSHSY and CDR2 is SAAADI in the germline V gene. The CDR3 length is 13 residues. V lost 7 bases and J 1 base, leaving 10 bases between the germline ends. Written as DNA, the CDR3 is TGCGCCAGCAACAACAGGCTTAACTATGGCTACACCTTC. This codes for CASNNRLNYGYTF.

The chain carries TRBV30 and TRBJ1-4; maybe TRBD1 (6 bases). The germline V and J ends were trimmed by 3 bases and 5 bases, with 13 bases remaining between them. CDR3 size: 14 residues. Germline lookup yields CDR1 GTSNPN and CDR2 SVGIG (reference sequence). The CDR3 spells CAWSFGGPNEKLFF. The DNA of the CDR3 is TGTGCCTGGAGCTTCGGGGGGCCCAATGAAAAACTGTTTTTT.

The chain is built from TRBV29-1 and TRBJ2-1; 8 bases agree with TRBD2. The V gene's germline CDR1 is SQVTM and CDR2 ANQGSEA. V lost 2 bases, J lost 9 bases, and 24 bases stayed unmatched. CDR3 length: 19 residues. CDR3 amino acids: CSVELHEVAGHGSLGEQFF. CDR3 coding DNA: TGCAGCGTTGAACTTCATGAGGTAGCGGGACATGGGTCCTTAGGTGAGCAGTTCTTC.

This clonotype was seen more than once but under ten times. The CDR3, as DNA: TGTGCCAGCAGTCTCCGGTCGTCTTCTAACTATGGCTACACCTTC. Amino acids: CASSLRSSSNYGYTF. The chain joins TRBV6-1 to TRBJ1-2; D remains unclear. Germline CDR1 is MNHNS and CDR2 is SASEGT. CDR3 size: 15 residues. Trimming left V 5 bases short and J 0 bases short, with 13 bases between.

A note on this clonotype: The junction does not match germline at one end; this may be a read error. The CDR3 DNA is TGCAGTGCTAATCTCCCCCCCTTAGCGGGGCCCCCCCGCGGAACAGATATGCAGTATTTT. Protein: CSANLPPLAGPPRGTDMQYF. V gene TRBV20-1 combines with J gene TRBJ2-3, with 8 bases fitting TRBD2. This CDR3 comprises 20 residues. Per germline, CDR1 DFQATT and CDR2 SNEGSKA (reference sequence).

This chain uses TRBV6-4 with TRBJ2-1, with TRBD2 matching 9 bases. Looked up from germline, CDR1 is MRHNA and CDR2 is SNTAGT. The V and J ends lost 4 bases and 9 bases, in that order; junction bases with no gene match: 10. CDR3 length: 15 amino acids. The DNA for the CDR3 is TGTGCCAGCAGTGGCGCGGGGGGGCTCCACGGTGAGCAGTTCTTC. Its protein is CASSGAGGLHGEQFF.